This TCR beta chain was observed in a study of shared clonotypes between healthy human individuals. About the research overall: Donors had three CD4 naive, three CD4 memory, two CD8 naive and one CD8 memory plate apiece.

Everyone who donated was a Caucasian adult who lived in Nashville, Tennessee. The CDR3 is 15 amino acids. Germline V gene data show CDR1 as ENHRY and CDR2 as SYGVKD. J gave up 2 bases and V 4 bases, and 5 bases lay outside the gene matches. The authors distributed each subset's genomic DNA evenly over several immunoSEQ plates. Here immunoSEQ multiplex PCR was the method, and the copy in TCRdb shows in-frame clones only, minus some. The sample includes about 2.5 million clones, less than 95% seen only once; the top ten take about 0.41%. This rearrangement joins TRBV10-3 to TRBJ1-2; 9 bases line up with TRBD1. The clonotype comes from a man aged 18 to 29 in good health. Some clones in this sample may be carry-over from other donors' samples. Input material: naive CD4+ T cells from PBMCs. Stated subset: CD45RA+ positively selected. The CDR3 bases are TGTGCCATCAGTGGCGCTGACAGGGGGAACTATGGCTACACCTTC. It codes for CAISGADRGNYGYTF.